This T cell receptor (beta chain) was recorded in a study of T cells after yellow fever vaccination. Overall study findings and caveats: High-abundance clonotypes from the bulk population could contaminate FACS-sorted repertoires. Clonotypes found in both CD4 and CD8 compartments made up a small share. Secondary responses were weaker yet peaked faster, day 5 versus 15. Booster sampling recovered most clones from primary vaccination (under 98% CD4, approximately 90% CD8).

The ends were cut back, 7 bases at V and 1 base at J, with 11 bases in the middle. Germline lookup yields CDR1 MDHEN and CDR2 SYDVKM. This CDR3 contains 13 residues. This clonotype was counted only a few times. Antigen specificity is unknown. TCRdb re-derived calls from the 5' RACE reads in MiXCR, one entry per CDR3 protein. Among around 550,000 distinct CDR3 sequences listed, about a fifth were seen once. This TCR came from a man aged 25 to 40 who received the YFV17D yellow fever vaccine. The sequencing here drew on PBMCs, taken 15 days after the yellow fever booster vaccination. The rearrangement links TRBV28 to TRBJ2-7; no firm D call. In nucleotides, the CDR3 is TGTGCCAGCAACCCCGTGGGGTCCTACGAGCAGTACTTC. Protein product: CASNPVGSYEQYF.